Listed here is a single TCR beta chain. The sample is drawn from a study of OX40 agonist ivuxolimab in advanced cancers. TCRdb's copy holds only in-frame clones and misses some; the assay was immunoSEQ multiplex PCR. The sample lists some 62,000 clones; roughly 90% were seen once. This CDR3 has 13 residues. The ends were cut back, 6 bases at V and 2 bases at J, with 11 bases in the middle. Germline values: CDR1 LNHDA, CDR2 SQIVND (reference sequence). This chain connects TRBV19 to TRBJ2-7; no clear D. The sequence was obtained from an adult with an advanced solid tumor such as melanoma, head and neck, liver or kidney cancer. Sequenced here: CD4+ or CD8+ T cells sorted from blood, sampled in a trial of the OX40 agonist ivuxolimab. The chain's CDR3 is CASSKDAPYEQYF. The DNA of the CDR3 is TGTGCCAGTAGCAAGGACGCCCCCTACGAGCAGTACTTC.